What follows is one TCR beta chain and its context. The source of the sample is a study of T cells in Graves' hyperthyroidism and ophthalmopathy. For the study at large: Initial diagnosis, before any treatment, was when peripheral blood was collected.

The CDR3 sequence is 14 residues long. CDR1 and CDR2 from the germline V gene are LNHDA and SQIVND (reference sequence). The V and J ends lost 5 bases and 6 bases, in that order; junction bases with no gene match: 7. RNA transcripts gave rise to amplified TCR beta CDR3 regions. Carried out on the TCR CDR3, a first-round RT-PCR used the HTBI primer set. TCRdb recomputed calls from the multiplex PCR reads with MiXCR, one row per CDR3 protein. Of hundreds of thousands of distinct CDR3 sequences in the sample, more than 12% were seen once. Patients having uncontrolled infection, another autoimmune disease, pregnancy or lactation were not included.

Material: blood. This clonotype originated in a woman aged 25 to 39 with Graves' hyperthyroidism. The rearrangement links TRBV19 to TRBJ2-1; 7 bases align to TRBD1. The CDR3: CASSQDRSFNEQFF. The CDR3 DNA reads TGTGCCAGTAGTCAGGACAGGTCTTTCAATGAGCAGTTCTTC.